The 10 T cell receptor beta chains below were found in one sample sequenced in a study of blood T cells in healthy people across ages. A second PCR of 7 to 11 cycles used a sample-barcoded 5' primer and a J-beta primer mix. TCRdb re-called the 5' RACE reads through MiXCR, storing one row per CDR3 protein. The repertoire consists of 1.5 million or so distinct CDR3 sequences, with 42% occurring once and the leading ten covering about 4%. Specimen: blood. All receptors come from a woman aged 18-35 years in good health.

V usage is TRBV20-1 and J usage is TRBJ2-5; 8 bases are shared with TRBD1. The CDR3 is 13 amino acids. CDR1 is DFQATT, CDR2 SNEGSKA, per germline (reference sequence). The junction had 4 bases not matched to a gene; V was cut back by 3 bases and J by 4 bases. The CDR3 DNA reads TGCAGTGCTAGTACAGGGGGGCCAGAGACCCAGTACTTC. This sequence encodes CSASTGGPETQYF.

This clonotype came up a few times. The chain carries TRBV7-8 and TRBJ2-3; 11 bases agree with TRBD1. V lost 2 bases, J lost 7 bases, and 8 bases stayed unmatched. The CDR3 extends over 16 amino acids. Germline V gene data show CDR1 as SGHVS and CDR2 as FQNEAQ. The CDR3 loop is CASSLRFGQGANTQYF. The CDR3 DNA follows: TGTGCCAGCAGCTTAAGGTTCGGACAGGGGGCAAATACGCAGTATTTT.

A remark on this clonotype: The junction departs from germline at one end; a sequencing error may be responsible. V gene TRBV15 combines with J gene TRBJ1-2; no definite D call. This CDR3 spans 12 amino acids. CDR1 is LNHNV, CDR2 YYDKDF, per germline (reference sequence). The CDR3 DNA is TGTGCCACCAGCAGAGATTGGGTTGGCTTCACCTTC. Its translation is CATSRDWVGFTF.

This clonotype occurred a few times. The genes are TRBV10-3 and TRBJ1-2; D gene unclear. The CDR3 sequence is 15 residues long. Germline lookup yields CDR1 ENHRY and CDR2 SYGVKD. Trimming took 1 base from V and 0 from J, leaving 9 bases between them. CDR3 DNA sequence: TGTGCCATCAGTGAGTTGGTACCCTCTAACTATGGCTACACCTTC. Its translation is CAISELVPSNYGYTF.

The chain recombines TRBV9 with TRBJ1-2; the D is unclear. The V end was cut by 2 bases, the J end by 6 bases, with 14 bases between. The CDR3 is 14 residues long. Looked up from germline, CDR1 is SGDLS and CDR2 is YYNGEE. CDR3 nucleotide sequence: TGTGCCAGCAGCGTGAAGGACCCGTACGATGGCTACACCTTC. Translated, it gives CASSVKDPYDGYTF.

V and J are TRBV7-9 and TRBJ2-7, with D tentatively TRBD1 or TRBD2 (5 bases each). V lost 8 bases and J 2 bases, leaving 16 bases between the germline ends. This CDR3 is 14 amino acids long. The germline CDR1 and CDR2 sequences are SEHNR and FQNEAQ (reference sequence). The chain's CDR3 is CASFPPQGPYEQYF. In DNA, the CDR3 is TGTGCCAGCTTCCCCCCCCAGGGACCCTACGAGCAGTACTTC. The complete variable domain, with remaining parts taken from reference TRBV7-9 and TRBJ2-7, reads DTGVSQNPRHKITKRGQNVTFRCDPISEHNRLYWYRQTLGQGPEFLTYFQNEAQLEKSRLLSDRFSAERPKGSFSTLEIQRTEQGDSAMYLCASFPPQGPYEQYFGPGTRLTVT.

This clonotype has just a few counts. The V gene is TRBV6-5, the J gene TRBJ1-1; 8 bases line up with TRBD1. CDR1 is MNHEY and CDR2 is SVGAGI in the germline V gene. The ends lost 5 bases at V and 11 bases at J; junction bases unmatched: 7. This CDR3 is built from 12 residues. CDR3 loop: CASSPPDRAAFF. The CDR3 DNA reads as TGTGCCAGCAGTCCCCCGGACAGGGCGGCTTTCTTT.

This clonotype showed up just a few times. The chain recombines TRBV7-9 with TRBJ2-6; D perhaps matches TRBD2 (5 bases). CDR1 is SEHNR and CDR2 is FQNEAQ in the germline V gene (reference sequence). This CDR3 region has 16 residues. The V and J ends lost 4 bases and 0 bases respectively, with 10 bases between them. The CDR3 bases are TGTGCCAGCAGCTGGACGGGATACTCTGGGGCCAACGTCCTGACTTTC. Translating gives CASSWTGYSGANVLTF. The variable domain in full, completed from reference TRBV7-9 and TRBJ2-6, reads DTGVSQNPRHKITKRGQNVTFRCDPISEHNRLYWYRQTLGQGPEFLTYFQNEAQLEKSRLLSDRFSAERPKGSFSTLEIQRTEQGDSAMYLCASSWTGYSGANVLTFGAGSRLTVL.

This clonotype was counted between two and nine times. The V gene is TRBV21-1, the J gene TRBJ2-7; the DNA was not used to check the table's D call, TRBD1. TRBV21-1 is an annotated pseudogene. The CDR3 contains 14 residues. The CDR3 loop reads CASSVPEASYEQYF. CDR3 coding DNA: TGTGCCAGCAGCGTCCCGGAAGCGTCCTACGAGCAGTACTTC.

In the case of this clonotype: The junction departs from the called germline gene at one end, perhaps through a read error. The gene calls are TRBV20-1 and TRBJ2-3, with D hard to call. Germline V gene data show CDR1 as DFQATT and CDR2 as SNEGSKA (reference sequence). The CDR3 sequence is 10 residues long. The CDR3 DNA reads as TGCAGGGCTAGAGCAGTTACGCAGTATTTT. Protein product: CRARAVTQYF.